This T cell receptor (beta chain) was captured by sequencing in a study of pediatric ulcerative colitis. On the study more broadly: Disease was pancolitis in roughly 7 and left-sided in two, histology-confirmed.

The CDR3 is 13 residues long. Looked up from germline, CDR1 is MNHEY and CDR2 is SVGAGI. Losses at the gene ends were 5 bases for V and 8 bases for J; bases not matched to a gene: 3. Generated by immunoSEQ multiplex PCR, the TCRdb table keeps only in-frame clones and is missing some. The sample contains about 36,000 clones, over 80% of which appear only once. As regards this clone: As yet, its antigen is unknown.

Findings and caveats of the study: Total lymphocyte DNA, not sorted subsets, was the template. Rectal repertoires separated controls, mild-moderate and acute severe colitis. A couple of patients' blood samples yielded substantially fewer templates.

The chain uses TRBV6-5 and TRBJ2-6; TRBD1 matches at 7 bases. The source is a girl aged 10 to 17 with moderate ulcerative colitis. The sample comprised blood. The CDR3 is CASSRDRSNVLTF. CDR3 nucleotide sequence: TGTGCCAGCAGTCGGGACAGATCCAACGTCCTGACTTTC.